These T cell receptor beta chains were read from a single sample in a study of T cell repertoires in cytomegalovirus infection. A single record per CDR3 protein comes from TCRdb applying MiXCR to the reads. The profile shows 200,000 to 300,000 distinct CDR3 sequences, roughly 15% of them singletons. Sequenced material: PBMCs. All receptors come from a human donor in good health (CMV status not recorded). Some clones in this sample may be carry-over from other donors' samples. Both conserved end residues are part of each CDR3. D genes are given only for firm matches. Not every row has a clone size; where given, it reads once, few, many or a size class.

>TRBJ2-2|TRBD2|.|TRBV9
CASSVVGTSGGTGELFF
TGTGCCAGCAGCGTAGTGGGGACTAGCGGGGGCACCGGGGAGCTGTTTTTT
>TRBJ2-7|TRBD2|.|TRBV14
CASSPSRGLAGDYEQYF
TGTGCCAGCAGCCCCAGCCGAGGACTAGCGGGGGACTACGAGCAGTACTTC
>TRBJ2-7|.|.|TRBV2
CASTLPIQGTYYEQYF
TGTGCCAGCACACTTCCCATCCAGGGGACTTACTACGAGCAGTACTTC
>TRBJ2-5|TRBD2|.|TRBV6-5
CASSYRLAGAEETQYF
TGTGCCAGCAGTTACAGACTAGCGGGGGCAGAAGAGACCCAGTACTTC
>TRBJ2-4|.|.|TRBV7-9
CASSRTGDRNIQYF
TGTGCCAGCAGCCGGACGGGCGATAGAAACATTCAGTACTTC
>TRBJ2-4|.|few|TRBV29-1
CSVKGTVEHF
TGCAGCGTCAAGGGGACGGTCGAACACTTC
>TRBJ1-1|.|many|TRBV2
CARDTGFTEAFF
TGTGCCAGAGATACAGGGTTCACTGAAGCTTTCTTT
>TRBJ1-1|TRBD1|.|TRBV5-4
CASSFLDRLNTEAFF
TGTGCCAGCAGCTTCCTGGACAGGTTGAACACTGAAGCTTTCTTT
>TRBJ2-4|.|many|TRBV7-2
CASSSGTARAAKNIQYF
TGTGCCAGCAGCTCCGGGACCGCTCGTGCCGCCAAAAACATTCAGTACTTC
>TRBJ1-3|.|few|TRBV4-1
CASSQDRIGNTIYF
TGCGCCAGCAGCCAAGACAGAATCGGAAACACCATATATTTT
>TRBJ2-1|.|.|TRBV7-2
CASSRLGNEQFF
TGTGCCAGCAGCCGACTGGGGAATGAGCAGTTCTTC
>TRBJ1-5|.|few|TRBV18
CASSPEFRGGGGNQPQHF
TGTGCCAGCTCACCAGAGTTCCGGGGGGGCGGTGGCAATCAGCCCCAGCATTTT
>TRBJ1-3|.|few|TRBV19
CASTDSRTSGNTIYF
TGTGCCAGTACGGACAGTAGGACATCTGGAAACACCATATATTTT
>TRBJ2-2|.|.|TRBV5-3
CASSFRGDTGELFF
TGTGCCAGCAGCTTCAGGGGCGACACCGGGGAGCTGTTTTTT
>TRBJ2-6|TRBD1|.|TRBV20-1
CSARGGTGAGANVLTF
TGCAGTGCTAGAGGAGGGACAGGGGCAGGGGCCAACGTCCTGACTTTC
>TRBJ2-7|TRBD1|many|TRBV7-2
CASSQSRDSWNPSYEQYF
TGTGCCAGCAGCCAGTCCCGGGACAGTTGGAATCCCTCCTACGAGCAGTACTTC
>TRBJ2-5|.|many|TRBV7-9
CASSLGDRTQETQYF
TGTGCCAGCAGCTTAGGAGACAGGACCCAAGAGACCCAGTACTTC
>TRBJ1-3|.|many|TRBV12-3/TRBV12-4
CASSFRKSPSGNTIYF
TGTGCCAGCAGTTTTAGAAAGTCACCCTCTGGAAACACCATATATTTT
>TRBJ2-1|TRBD2|.|TRBV7-2
CASSPRGSGRAYNEQFF
TGTGCCAGCAGCCCCCGGGGTAGCGGGAGAGCCTACAATGAGCAGTTCTTC
>TRBJ2-3|TRBD1|few|TRBV11-2
CASSPTTGTADTQYF
TGTGCCAGCAGCCCCACTACCGGGACAGCAGATACGCAGTATTTT
>TRBJ1-5|.|.|TRBV28
CASRPGARRGGPQHF
TGTGCCAGCAGACCAGGAGCCAGGCGAGGTGGGCCCCAGCATTTT
>TRBJ2-7|TRBD2|many|TRBV7-2
CASSLLAGSYEQYF
TGTGCCAGCAGCCTTCTAGCGGGCTCCTACGAGCAGTACTTC
>TRBJ1-1|.|many|TRBV7-2
CASSLDGGRAEAFF
TGTGCCAGCAGCTTAGACGGGGGTCGGGCTGAAGCTTTCTTT
>TRBJ2-3|.|many|TRBV11-2
CASTPQGGNTQYF
TGTGCCAGCACGCCGCAGGGGGGGAATACGCAGTATTTT
>TRBJ2-5|.|many|TRBV7-9
CASSSVGGWETQYF
TGTGCCAGCAGCTCCGTAGGGGGATGGGAGACCCAGTACTTC
>TRBJ2-1|TRBD1|.|TRBV6-2/TRBV6-3
CASSRDSMDEQFF
TGTGCCAGCAGTAGGGACAGCATGGATGAGCAGTTCTTC
>TRBJ2-1|.|many|TRBV6-1
CASSERGHPYNEQFF
TGTGCCAGCAGTGAACGTGGGCATCCCTACAATGAGCAGTTCTTC
>TRBJ1-3|.|few|TRBV20-1
CSARTAAGSGNTIYF
TGCAGTGCTAGAACCGCCGCCGGTTCTGGAAACACCATATATTTT
>TRBJ1-1|.|.|TRBV12-3/TRBV12-4
CASRQGMGTEAFF
TGTGCCAGCAGGCAGGGTATGGGCACTGAAGCTTTCTTT
>TRBJ2-1|TRBD2|.|TRBV11-3
CASSFLAGGPYNEQFF
TGTGCCAGCAGCTTTCTAGCGGGGGGACCCTACAATGAGCAGTTCTTC
>TRBJ2-5|.|few|TRBV5-6
CASSLPGTRKKETQYF
TGTGCCAGCAGCTTGCCCGGGACAAGGAAAAAAGAGACCCAGTACTTC
>TRBJ1-1|.|many|TRBV20-1
CSARALGQQNTEAFF
TGCAGTGCTAGAGCTCTAGGACAGCAGAACACTGAAGCTTTCTTT
>TRBJ2-7|TRBD2|few|TRBV29-1
CSVDGLAGGYEQYF
TGCAGCGTTGACGGACTAGCGGGAGGCTACGAGCAGTACTTC
>TRBJ1-1|.|many|TRBV5-5
CASSLGVSMNTEAFF
TGTGCCAGCAGCTTAGGGGTTTCAATGAACACTGAAGCTTTCTTT
>TRBJ2-2|TRBD2|many|TRBV12-3/TRBV12-4
CASSLRLAGSNTGELFF
TGTGCCAGCAGTTTACGACTAGCGGGGTCGAACACCGGGGAGCTGTTTTTT
>TRBJ2-5|TRBD1|many|TRBV7-2
CASSRGHGVRQETQYF
TGTGCCAGCAGCAGGGGGCACGGGGTGCGCCAAGAGACCCAGTACTTC
>TRBJ2-3|.|.|TRBV29-1
CSVEDGLDTQYF
TGCAGCGTTGAAGATGGGCTGGATACGCAGTATTTT
>TRBJ2-5|.|few|TRBV6-2/TRBV6-3
CASRYPTNQETQYF
TGTGCCAGCAGATACCCCACGAATCAAGAGACCCAGTACTTC
>TRBJ2-3|.|.|TRBV6-6
CASQGSSTDTQYF
TGTGCCAGCCAGGGCAGTTCAACAGATACGCAGTATTTT
>TRBJ2-7|.|.|TRBV3-1
CASSQVPYEQYF
TGTGCCAGCAGCCAGGTACCCTACGAGCAGTACTTC
>TRBJ1-5|TRBD1|.|TRBV28
CASRPTGTGFQPQHF
TGTGCCAGCAGGCCCACCGGGACAGGGTTCCAGCCCCAGCATTTT
>TRBJ1-5|.|few|TRBV10-3
CAISEEGRNQPQHF
TGTGCCATCAGTGAGGAGGGGAGGAATCAGCCCCAGCATTTT